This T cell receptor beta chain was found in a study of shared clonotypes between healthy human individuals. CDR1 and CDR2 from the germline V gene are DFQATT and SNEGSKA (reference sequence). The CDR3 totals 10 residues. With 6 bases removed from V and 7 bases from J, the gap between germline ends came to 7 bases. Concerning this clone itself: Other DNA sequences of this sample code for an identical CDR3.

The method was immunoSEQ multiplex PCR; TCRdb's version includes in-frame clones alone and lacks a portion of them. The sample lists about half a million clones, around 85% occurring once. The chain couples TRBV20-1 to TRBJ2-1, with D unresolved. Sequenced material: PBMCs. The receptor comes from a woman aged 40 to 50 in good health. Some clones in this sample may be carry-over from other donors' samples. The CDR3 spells CSALRNEQFF. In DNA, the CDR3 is TGCAGTGCACTCCGGAATGAGCAGTTCTTC.